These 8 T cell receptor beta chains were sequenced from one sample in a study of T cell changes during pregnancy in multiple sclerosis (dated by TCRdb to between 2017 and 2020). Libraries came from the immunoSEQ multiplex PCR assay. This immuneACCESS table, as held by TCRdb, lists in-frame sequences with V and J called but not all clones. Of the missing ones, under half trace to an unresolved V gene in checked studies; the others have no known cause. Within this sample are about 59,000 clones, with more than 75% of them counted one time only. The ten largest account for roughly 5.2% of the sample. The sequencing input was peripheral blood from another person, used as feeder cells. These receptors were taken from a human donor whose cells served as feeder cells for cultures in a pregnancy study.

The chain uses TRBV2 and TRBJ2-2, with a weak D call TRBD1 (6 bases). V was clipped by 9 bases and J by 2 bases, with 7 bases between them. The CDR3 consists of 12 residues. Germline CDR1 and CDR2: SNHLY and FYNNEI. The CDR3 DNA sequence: TGTGCCAGAGGGGGAAACACCGGGGAGCTGTTTTTT. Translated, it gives CARGGNTGELFF.

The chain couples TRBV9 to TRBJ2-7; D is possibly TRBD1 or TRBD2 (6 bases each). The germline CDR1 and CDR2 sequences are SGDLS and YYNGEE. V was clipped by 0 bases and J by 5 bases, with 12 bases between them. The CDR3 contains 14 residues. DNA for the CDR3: TGTGCCAGCAGCGTAGATCCTAGGGGGGACGAGCAGTACTTC. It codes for CASSVDPRGDEQYF.

The CDR3 loop is CASSNGADYTEAFF. The CDR3 nucleotides read TGTGCCAGTAGTAACGGAGCCGACTACACTGAAGCTTTCTTT. The chain uses TRBV19 and TRBJ1-1; D gene ambiguous. Germline CDR1 LNHDA, CDR2 SQIVND (reference sequence). The CDR3 is 14 amino acids. V gave up 4 bases and J gave up 3 bases, with 12 bases separating them.

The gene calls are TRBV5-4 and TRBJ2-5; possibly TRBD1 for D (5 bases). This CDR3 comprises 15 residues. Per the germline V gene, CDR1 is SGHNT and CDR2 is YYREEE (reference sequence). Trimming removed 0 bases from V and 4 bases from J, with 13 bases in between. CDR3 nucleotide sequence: TGTGCCAGCAGCTTGGACGCCAGGGCCGGAGAGACCCAGTACTTC. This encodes CASSLDARAGETQYF.

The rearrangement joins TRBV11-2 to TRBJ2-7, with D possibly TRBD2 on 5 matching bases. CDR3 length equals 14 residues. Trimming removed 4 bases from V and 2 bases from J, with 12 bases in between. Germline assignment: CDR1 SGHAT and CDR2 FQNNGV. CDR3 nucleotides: TGTGCCAGCAGCTCAGGACTCTTACCCTACGAGCAGTACTTC. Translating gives CASSSGLLPYEQYF.

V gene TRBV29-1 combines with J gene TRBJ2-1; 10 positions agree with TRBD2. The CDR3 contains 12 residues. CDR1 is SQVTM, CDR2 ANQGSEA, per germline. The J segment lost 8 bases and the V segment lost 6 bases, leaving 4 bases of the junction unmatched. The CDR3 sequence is CSVGTSEYEQFF. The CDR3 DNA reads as TGCAGCGTGGGGACTAGCGAATATGAGCAGTTCTTC.

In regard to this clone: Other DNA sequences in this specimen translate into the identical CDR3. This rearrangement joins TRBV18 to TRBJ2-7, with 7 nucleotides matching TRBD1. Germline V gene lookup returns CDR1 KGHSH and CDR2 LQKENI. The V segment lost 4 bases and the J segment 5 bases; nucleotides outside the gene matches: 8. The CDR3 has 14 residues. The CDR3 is CASSRGRQGDEQYF. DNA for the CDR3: TGTGCCAGCTCACGAGGGAGACAGGGTGACGAGCAGTACTTC. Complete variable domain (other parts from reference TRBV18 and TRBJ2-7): NAGVMQNPRHLVRRRGQEARLRCSPMKGHSHVYWYRQLPEEGLKFMVYLQKENIIDESGMPKERFSAEFPKEGPSILRIQQVVRGDSAAYFCASSRGRQGDEQYFGPGTRLTVT.

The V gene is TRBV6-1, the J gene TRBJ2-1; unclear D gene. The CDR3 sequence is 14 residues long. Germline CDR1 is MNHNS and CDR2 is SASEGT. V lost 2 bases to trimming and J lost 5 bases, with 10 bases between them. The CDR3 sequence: CASSEQITNNEQFF. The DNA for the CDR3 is TGTGCCAGCAGTGAACAGATCACTAACAATGAGCAGTTCTTC.